Following are 22 T cell receptor beta chains from one sample sequenced in a study of blood T cell repertoires in COVID-19. TCRdb keeps only in-frame clones here, not all; method: immunoSEQ multiplex PCR. The top ten clones hold 3.4% of a sample with 60,000 to 85,000 clones, approximately 90% of them seen once. Material: peripheral blood. The origin of the receptors is a woman aged 45-59 years with COVID-19, enrolled during active disease.

This chain links TRBV5-1 with TRBJ2-7; TRBD1 might be the D (5 bases). The CDR3 has 12 amino acids. CDR1 is SGHRS, CDR2 YFSETQ, per germline. V dropped 4 bases and J dropped 3 bases, with 8 bases sitting between them. In DNA form, the CDR3 reads TGCGCCAGCAGCGTAACAGGCTACGAGCAGTACTTC. It translates to CASSVTGYEQYF.

The V call is TRBV12-3 or TRBV12-4, the J call TRBJ2-7, with 15 bases lining up with TRBD2. The ends lost 7 bases at V and 9 bases at J; junction bases unmatched: 4. The CDR3 is 13 residues long. CDR3 coding DNA: TGTGCCAGCAAGCCGGGACTAGCGGGAGGGCAGTACTTC. This encodes CASKPGLAGGQYF.

The chain combines TRBV5-6 with TRBJ2-7; 8 bases fit TRBD1. The germline gives CDR1 SGHDT, CDR2 YYEEEE. The CDR3 loop spans 14 amino acids. The V segment lost 1 base and the J segment 6 bases; nucleotides outside the gene matches: 6. The CDR3 DNA is TGTGCCAGCAGCTTGACACAGGGGGTCGGCGAGCAGTACTTC. Translated: CASSLTQGVGEQYF. Full variable domain (remainder filled in from reference TRBV5-6 and TRBJ2-7): DAGVTQSPTHLIKTRGQQVTLRCSPKSGHDTVSWYQQALGQGPQFIFQYYEEEERQRGNFPDRFSGHQFPNYSSELNVNALLLGDSALYLCASSLTQGVGEQYFGPGTRLTVT.

V is TRBV14 and J is TRBJ1-5; 9 nucleotides line up with TRBD1. The CDR3 is 15 amino acids. CDR1 SGHDN and CDR2 FVKESK come from the germline V gene. The V gene end was trimmed by 4 bases and the J gene end by 6 bases; junction bases not matched to a gene: 7. CDR3 DNA: TGTGCCAGCAGCCTAGACAGGGGGTTAGGTCAGCCCCAGCATTTT. It is translated as CASSLDRGLGQPQHF.

The chain couples TRBV28 to TRBJ2-7; 11 nucleotides line up with TRBD2. The CDR3 length is 14 residues. The trim removed 7 bases at V and 4 bases at J, leaving 6 bases unmatched. The germline V gene has CDR1 MDHEN and CDR2 SYDVKM. The CDR3: CASTLLAGDYEQYF. The CDR3 DNA is TGTGCCAGCACCCTACTAGCGGGAGATTACGAGCAGTACTTC.

The gene calls are TRBV11-2 and TRBJ2-2; no definite D call. The CDR3 covers 15 residues. Germline V gives CDR1 SGHAT, CDR2 FQNNGV. V shed 1 base and J shed 0 bases, with 6 bases lying between them. The CDR3: CASSLVGANTGELFF. The CDR3 coding sequence is TGTGCCAGCAGCTTAGTCGGAGCGAACACCGGGGAGCTGTTTTTT.

This chain uses TRBV28 with TRBJ2-5; TRBD1 might be the D (6 bases). The CDR3 length is 12 residues. Trimming shortened V by 10 bases and J by 2 bases, and 11 bases separated the two germline ends. Germline V gene lookup returns CDR1 MDHEN and CDR2 SYDVKM. The chain's CDR3 is CATRQGQETQYF. The DNA of the CDR3 is TGTGCCACCCGGCAGGGGCAAGAGACCCAGTACTTC.

The V gene is TRBV28, the J gene TRBJ1-2; D might be TRBD1 (5 bases). Germline V gene lookup returns CDR1 MDHEN and CDR2 SYDVKM. V was cut by 6 bases and J by 12 bases, with 17 bases left in between. The length of the CDR3 is 12 residues. This CDR3 is CASSTGGGRDTF. The DNA for the CDR3 is TGTGCCAGCAGCACTGGGGGGGGTCGGGACACCTTC.

The chain uses TRBV7-9 and TRBJ2-7, with 10 positions matching TRBD2. J was trimmed by 1 base and V by 4 bases; bases with no gene match: 13. This CDR3 region has 18 residues. CDR1 is SEHNR, CDR2 FQNEAQ, per germline (reference sequence). The CDR3 is CASSSREASGSKSYEQYF. The CDR3 DNA reads TGTGCCAGCAGCTCCCGGGAGGCTAGCGGGAGTAAGTCCTACGAGCAGTACTTC. Drawing the rest from reference TRBV7-9 and TRBJ2-7, the complete variable domain is DTGVSQNPRHKITKRGQNVTFRCDPISEHNRLYWYRQTLGQGPEFLTYFQNEAQLEKSRLLSDRFSAERPKGSFSTLEIQRTEQGDSAMYLCASSSREASGSKSYEQYFGPGTRLTVT.

The chain couples TRBV3-1 (or the pseudogene TRBV3-2) to TRBJ1-3, with a tentative D call TRBD1 (5 bases). This CDR3 has 16 amino acids. CDR1 is LGHDT and CDR2 is YNNKEL in the germline V gene (reference sequence). Trimming pared 3 bases from V and 3 bases from J, leaving 15 bases between. CDR3 nucleotide sequence: TGTGCCAGCAGCCAGGGAGGCCAGGGATTTGGAAACACCATATATTTT. Translated: CASSQGGQGFGNTIYF.

The CDR3 loop reads CASSVGSGPYNEQFF. Here the CDR3 DNA reads TGTGCCAGCAGTGTTGGTAGCGGGCCCTACAATGAGCAGTTCTTC. The J gene is TRBJ2-1, the V gene TRBV2; 7 bases match TRBD2. With 4 bases clipped from V and 2 bases from J, the junction kept 5 bases outside the gene matches. The germline V gene encodes CDR1 SNHLY and CDR2 FYNNEI. The CDR3 sequence is 15 residues long.

The chain has TRBV5-5 and TRBJ2-7; 11 positions agree with TRBD2. The trim removed 0 bases at V and 4 bases at J, leaving 9 bases unmatched. Germline assignment: CDR1 SGHKS and CDR2 YYEKEE (reference sequence). This CDR3 spans 17 amino acids. CDR3 nucleotides: TGTGCCAGCAGCTTGGGAGTTCTGGCTAGCGGGAGGTACGAGCAGTACTTC. Amino acids: CASSLGVLASGRYEQYF.

This clone has a single count. The chain links TRBV18 to TRBJ1-1, with 9 bases identical to TRBD1. The CDR3 length is 15 residues. With 0 bases clipped from V and 3 bases from J, the junction kept 2 bases outside the gene matches. Germline CDR1 reads KGHSH; CDR2 reads LQKENI. The CDR3 nucleotides are TGTGCCAGCTCACCACCGGGACAGGGTTACACTGAAGCTTTCTTT. Amino acid sequence: CASSPPGQGYTEAFF.

This chain connects TRBV25-1 to TRBJ2-7, with 7 bases fitting TRBD1. Trimming removed 3 bases from V and 3 bases from J; junction bases left unmatched: 5. The CDR3 runs 14 residues. Germline CDR1 and CDR2: MGHDK and SYGVNS. The CDR3 DNA is TGTGCCAGCAGTGACCTGACAGGGTTCTACGAGCAGTACTTC. It translates to CASSDLTGFYEQYF.

This clone has just a few counts. The rearrangement joins TRBV10-3 to TRBJ1-1; D gene ambiguous. This CDR3 is 12 amino acids long. Trimming shortened V by 7 bases and J by 1 base, and 7 bases separated the two germline ends. Germline V lookup: CDR1 ENHRY, CDR2 SYGVKD. The chain's CDR3 is CAITRGNTEAFF. CDR3 DNA: TGTGCCATCACCCGGGGGAACACTGAAGCTTTCTTT.

The CDR3 spells CASSTQTYRGGQGGELFF. CDR3 DNA: TGTGCCAGCAGCACCCAAACTTACCGGGGAGGACAGGGCGGGGAGCTGTTTTTT. The V gene is TRBV21-1, the J gene TRBJ2-2; TRBD1, the D gene given by the table, was not confirmed from the DNA. TRBV21-1 is a pseudogene locus. This CDR3 is 18 amino acids long.

The chain uses TRBV4-1 and TRBJ1-5, with D possibly TRBD1 on 5 matching bases. Germline assignment: CDR1 MGHRA and CDR2 YSYEKL. The CDR3 loop spans 15 amino acids. The V end was cut by 1 base, the J end by 4 bases, with 11 bases between. The CDR3 here is CASSQGVQGNQPQHF. The CDR3 nucleotides read TGCGCCAGCAGCCAAGGAGTGCAGGGAAATCAGCCCCAGCATTTT.

The chain has TRBV5-8 and TRBJ2-7; 11 positions match TRBD2. This CDR3 region has 16 residues. V was clipped by 8 bases and J by 0 bases; unmatched bases: 10. Germline values: CDR1 SGHTS, CDR2 YDEGEE. Here the CDR3 DNA reads TGTGCCAGACGCCCTAGCGGGAGGACTAGCTCCTACGAGCAGTACTTC. It encodes CARRPSGRTSSYEQYF.

This chain uses TRBV7-2 with TRBJ2-1, with a weak D call TRBD2 (6 bases). Trimming took off 5 bases at V and 6 bases at J, with 17 bases between the two ends. Looked up from germline, CDR1 is SGHTA and CDR2 is FQGNSA. The CDR3 contains 15 residues. CDR3 in amino acids: CASSLGGMRSNEQFF. The CDR3 bases are TGTGCCAGCAGCCTAGGAGGGATGAGGTCCAATGAGCAGTTCTTC.

This rearrangement joins TRBV6-5 to TRBJ2-1; 9 bases are a match to TRBD2. CDR3 size: 16 residues. The germline V gene has CDR1 MNHEY and CDR2 SVGAGI. The junction had 5 bases not matched to a gene; V was cut back by 0 bases and J by 5 bases. As DNA, the CDR3 is TGTGCCAGCAGTTACTCTGGGCCTAGCGGGAACAATGAGCAGTTCTTC. Encoded protein: CASSYSGPSGNNEQFF.

The chain is built from TRBV7-3 and TRBJ2-1; 12 bases fit TRBD2. The CDR3 covers 18 residues. V was clipped by 3 bases and J by 12 bases; unmatched bases: 18. Looked up from germline, CDR1 is SGHTA and CDR2 is FQGTGA. CDR3 nucleotides: TGTGCCAGCAGCTTCAACCCTAGACTAGCGGGAGAACCCAAGGTGCAGTTCTTC. As protein: CASSFNPRLAGEPKVQFF.

This clone was found a few times. The chain couples TRBV28 to TRBJ2-1; 8 bases map to TRBD2. Germline CDR1 and CDR2: MDHEN and SYDVKM. The CDR3 is 16 residues long. The V and J ends lost 6 bases and 4 bases, in that order; junction bases with no gene match: 11. CDR3 DNA sequence: TGTGCCAGCAGCTGGCTGCTAGCGGGCCTTTACAATGAGCAGTTCTTC. Translating it yields CASSWLLAGLYNEQFF.